This T cell receptor beta chain came from a study of cytomegalovirus exposure and HLA in healthy donors. Background on the study: Of the donors genotyped, some 400 in all, about 81% fell in the Caucasian-associated ancestry cluster. Study-wide points: In a later analysis, HLA-associated beta chains showed higher expansion and lower generation probabilities than comparable chains. Some V segments could not be told apart, so they were left out, TRBV6-2 and TRBV6-3 among them. Segments of the TCR beta V type were, in most cases, productive about 87% or about 30% of the time in an earlier analysis.

A note on this clone: Its antigen is still unknown.

The CDR3 has 14 amino acids. CDR1 and CDR2 from the germline V gene are MNHNY and SVGAGI (reference sequence). Trimming left V 6 bases short and J 0 bases short, with 11 bases between. PCR primers comprised 60 Vbeta and 13 Jbeta primers. Using immunoSEQ multiplex PCR, the repertoire was profiled, and TCRdb retains in-frame clones only, with some absent. There are around 160,000 clones in the sample; over 70% occur only once, and approximately 6.9% lies in the top ten. This rearrangement joins TRBV6-6 to TRBJ1-1, with D hard to call. Material: PBMCs. The clonotype originates from a woman in her forties in good health and CMV-seropositive. CDR3 in amino acids: CASRFAQMNTEAFF. The CDR3, as DNA: TGTGCCAGCAGGTTCGCACAGATGAACACTGAAGCTTTCTTT.